These T cell receptor beta chains were read from a single sample in a study of Ad26.COV2.S vaccination and SARS-CoV-2 variants. Assay used: immunoSEQ multiplex PCR; TCRdb lists only in-frame clones, some missing. Of some 180,000 clones in the sample, 70% to 90% were seen once. Specimen: peripheral blood, collected after recovery from COVID-19. All receptors come from a human donor who had recovered from COVID-19. Each CDR3 is given with its conserved first and last residue. Each record gives: clone size, V gene, D gene, J gene, CDR3 protein, CDR3 DNA. D genes are given only for firm matches. Clone size is stated in some rows and not others, as once, few, many or a class when expanded.

NA	TRBV4-2	TRBD2	TRBJ2-1	CASSQGLAAANEQFF	TGTGCCAGCAGCCAAGGACTAGCGGCGGCCAATGAGCAGTTCTTC
NA	TRBV19	TRBD2	TRBJ2-1	CASRRFGTSGVHIDEQFF	TGTGCCAGTCGAAGGTTTGGGACTAGCGGGGTTCACATCGATGAGCAGTTCTTC
NA	TRBV5-6	TRBD2	TRBJ2-2	CASSLASGRDTGELFF	TGTGCCAGCAGCTTGGCCAGCGGGAGGGACACCGGGGAGCTGTTTTTT
NA	TRBV4-1	NA	TRBJ2-6	CASSQVWLSGANVLTF	TGCGCCAGCAGCCAAGTGTGGCTCTCTGGGGCCAACGTCCTGACTTTC
few	TRBV7-8	NA	TRBJ1-6	CASSFRQLNSPLHF	TGTGCCAGCAGCTTTAGACAGCTAAATTCACCCCTCCACTTT
NA	TRBV7-2	TRBD2	TRBJ2-5	CASSRLAETQYF	TGTGCCAGCAGCCGACTAGCGGAGACCCAGTACTTC
NA	TRBV10-2	TRBD2	TRBJ2-1	CASSESLALAGREQFF	TGCGCCAGCAGTGAATCCCTCGCCCTAGCGGGAAGAGAGCAGTTCTTC
NA	TRBV9	TRBD2	TRBJ2-1	CASSVELAGGTSYNEQFF	TGTGCCAGCAGCGTAGAACTAGCGGGGGGGACCTCCTACAATGAGCAGTTCTTC
NA	TRBV9	TRBD2	TRBJ2-5	CASSGPAAGKETQYF	TGTGCCAGCAGCGGTCCAGCAGCGGGGAAAGAGACCCAGTACTTC
NA	TRBV7-3	NA	TRBJ2-5	CASSFGGTETQYF	TGTGCCAGCAGCTTTGGGGGTACGGAGACCCAGTACTTC
NA	TRBV10-3	NA	TRBJ1-5	CAISTGQGQPQHF	TGTGCCATCAGCACCGGCCAGGGCCAGCCCCAGCATTTT
NA	TRBV5-1	NA	TRBJ2-1	CASSLGGEVYNEQFF	TGCGCCAGCAGCTTGGGCGGGGAAGTCTACAATGAGCAGTTCTTC
NA	TRBV3-1/TRBV3-2	NA	TRBJ2-1	CASSQVAGVTYNEQFF	TGTGCCAGCAGCCAAGTGGCAGGGGTAACTTACAATGAGCAGTTCTTC
NA	TRBV7-3	NA	TRBJ2-7	CASSVGGGSYEQYF	TGTGCCAGCAGCGTGGGGGGCGGCTCCTACGAGCAGTACTTC
once	TRBV15	NA	TRBJ2-7	CATSRHDSSYEQYF	TGTGCCACCAGCAGACATGACAGCTCCTACGAGCAGTACTTC
NA	TRBV3-1/TRBV3-2	TRBD1	TRBJ2-7	CASSQRDRGTYEQYF	TGTGCCAGCAGCCAACGGGACAGGGGAACCTACGAGCAGTACTTC
NA	TRBV2	NA	TRBJ2-1	CASSEPRNKGRNEQFF	TGTGCCAGCAGTGAACCAAGGAACAAAGGGAGGAATGAGCAGTTCTTC
NA	TRBV5-4	NA	TRBJ2-2	CASSLGLAGLNTGELFF	TGTGCCAGCAGCTTGGGGCTAGCCGGACTGAACACCGGGGAGCTGTTTTTT
NA	TRBV18	NA	TRBJ2-4	CASSPLATRGNKNIQYF	TGTGCCAGCTCACCACTCGCGACCAGGGGTAACAAAAACATTCAGTACTTC
NA	TRBV28	TRBD1	TRBJ2-7	CASTRDRGFYEQYF	TGTGCCAGCACCCGGGACAGAGGGTTTTACGAGCAGTACTTC
NA	TRBV25-1	NA	TRBJ2-3	CASSEWASGTDTQYF	TGTGCCAGCAGTGAGTGGGCTAGCGGCACAGATACGCAGTATTTT
NA	TRBV6-5	TRBD1	TRBJ2-7	CASSWTGYEQYF	TGTGCCAGCAGCTGGACAGGGTACGAGCAGTACTTC
NA	TRBV6-5	NA	TRBJ1-6	CASTRGPTSPLHF	TGTGCCAGCACAAGGGGCCCTACTTCACCCCTCCACTTT
NA	TRBV7-3	TRBD2	TRBJ2-1	CASSSGPSGGAYYNEQFF	TGTGCCAGCAGCTCCGGGCCTAGCGGGGGGGCTTACTACAATGAGCAGTTCTTC
NA	TRBV3-1/TRBV3-2	NA	TRBJ1-4	CASSQERQEPTNEKLFF	TGTGCCAGCAGCCAAGAAAGGCAGGAGCCAACTAATGAAAAACTGTTTTTT
NA	TRBV7-2	NA	TRBJ1-6	CASSLGQGRGTSPLHF	TGTGCCAGCAGCTTAGGGCAGGGGCGCGGTACTTCACCCCTCCACTTT